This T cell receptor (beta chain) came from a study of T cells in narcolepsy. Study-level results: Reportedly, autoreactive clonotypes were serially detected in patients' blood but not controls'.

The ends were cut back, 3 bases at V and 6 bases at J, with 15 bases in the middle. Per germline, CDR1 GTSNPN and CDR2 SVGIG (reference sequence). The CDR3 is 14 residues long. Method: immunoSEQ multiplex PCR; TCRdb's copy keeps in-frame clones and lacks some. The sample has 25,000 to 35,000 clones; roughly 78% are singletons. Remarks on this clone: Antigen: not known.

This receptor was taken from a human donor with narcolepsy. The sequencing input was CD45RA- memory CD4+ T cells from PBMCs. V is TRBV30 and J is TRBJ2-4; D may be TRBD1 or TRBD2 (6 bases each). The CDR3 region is CAWRGGSGGNIQYF. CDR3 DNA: TGTGCCTGGAGAGGGGGGAGTGGCGGAAACATTCAGTACTTC.